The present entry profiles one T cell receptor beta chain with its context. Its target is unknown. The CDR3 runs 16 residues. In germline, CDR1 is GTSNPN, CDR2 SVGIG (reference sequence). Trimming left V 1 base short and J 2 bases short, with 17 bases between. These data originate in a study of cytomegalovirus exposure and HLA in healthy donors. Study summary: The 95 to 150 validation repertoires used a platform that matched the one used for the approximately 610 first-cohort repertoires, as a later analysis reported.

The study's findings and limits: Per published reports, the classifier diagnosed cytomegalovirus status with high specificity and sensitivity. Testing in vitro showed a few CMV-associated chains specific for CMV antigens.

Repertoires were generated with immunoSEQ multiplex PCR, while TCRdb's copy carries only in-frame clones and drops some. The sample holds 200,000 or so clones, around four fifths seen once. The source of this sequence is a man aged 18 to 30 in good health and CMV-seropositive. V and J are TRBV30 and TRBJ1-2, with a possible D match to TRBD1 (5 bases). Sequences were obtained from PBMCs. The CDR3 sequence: CAWSALRQGMNYGYTF. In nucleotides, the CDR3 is TGTGCCTGGAGTGCCCTCCGGCAGGGAATGAACTATGGCTACACCTTC.